This T cell receptor (beta chain) originates from a study of blood T cell repertoires in COVID-19. About the research overall: Sources were T cells, B-cell-depleted T cells, or PBMCs; the material itself was cDNA or gDNA.

This clone was counted a single time. Measured with immunoSEQ multiplex PCR; TCRdb has only the in-frame clones, and not every one. The table lists a few hundred thousand clones, around nine tenths of them singletons, with about 6.1% in the top ten. The CDR3 spans 15 residues. CDR1 and CDR2 from the germline V gene are SGDLS and YYNGEE. Trimming at V came to 4 bases and at J to 8 bases, leaving 10 bases not matched to a gene. Sequences were obtained from PBMCs or T cells enriched from blood (not recorded which). The chain carries TRBV9 and TRBJ2-7; 12 positions match TRBD2. This TCR was recovered from a woman between 40 and 55 years old who had recovered from COVID-19. For the CDR3, the DNA is TGTGCCAGCAGCCCCCGGACTAGCGGGGCGACTAAGCAGTACTTC. This sequence encodes CASSPRTSGATKQYF.